The subject of this entry is one T cell receptor (beta chain). Its specificity is not known. CDR1 and CDR2 (germline): SQVTM, ANQGSEA. V dropped 4 bases and J dropped 4 bases, with 7 bases sitting between them. The CDR3 contains 11 residues. TCRdb re-analysed the RT-PCR reads in MiXCR, keeping a single row per CDR3 protein. The data contain hundreds of thousands of distinct CDR3 sequences, 11% to 15% of them singletons. The record originates from a study of response to subunit inactivated influenza vaccine. Study results and limitations: Researchers suggested that each seasonal influenza vaccination recruits few new T cells.

The sequence was collected from a man aged 50-59 years who received an inactivated influenza vaccine. The genes are TRBV29-1 and TRBJ2-5; D is undetermined. Source: PBMCs from blood, taken 14 to 15 days before vaccination. The chain's CDR3 is CSVVRAETQYF. DNA for the CDR3: TGCAGCGTTGTTCGGGCAGAGACCCAGTACTTC.